This TCR beta chain was recorded in a study of OX40 agonist ivuxolimab in advanced cancers. If patients had autoimmune disease history or systemic immunosuppression, they were excluded. V was shortened by 5 bases and J by 5 bases, with 13 bases between the two germline ends. From germline, CDR1 is MNHNS and CDR2 SASEGT. The CDR3 runs 13 residues. TCRdb's table, derived via immunoSEQ multiplex PCR, lists solely in-frame clones and lacks some. The sample contains 25,000 to 35,000 clones, more than 90% of which appear only once. The sequence was obtained from an adult with an advanced solid tumor such as melanoma, head and neck, liver or kidney cancer. The rearrangement joins TRBV6-1 to TRBJ2-7; possibly TRBD1 for D (5 bases). The source material was CD4+ or CD8+ T cells sorted from blood, sampled in a trial of the OX40 agonist ivuxolimab. CDR3 sequence (DNA): TGTGCCAGCAGTCGCCCGGACACGGACGAGCAGTACTTC. Translating gives CASSRPDTDEQYF.